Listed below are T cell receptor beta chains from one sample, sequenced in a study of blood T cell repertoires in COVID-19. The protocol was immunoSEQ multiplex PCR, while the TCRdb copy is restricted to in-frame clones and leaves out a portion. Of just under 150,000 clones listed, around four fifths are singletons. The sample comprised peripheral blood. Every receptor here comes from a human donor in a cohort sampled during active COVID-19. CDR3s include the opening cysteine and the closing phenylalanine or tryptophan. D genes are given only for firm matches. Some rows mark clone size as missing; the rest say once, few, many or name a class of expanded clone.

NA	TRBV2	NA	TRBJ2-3	CASTQGGVTDTQYF	TGTGCCAGCACCCAGGGGGGTGTCACAGATACGCAGTATTTT
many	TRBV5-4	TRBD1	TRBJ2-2	CASSKGTGNTGELFF	TGTGCCAGCAGTAAGGGGACAGGGAACACCGGGGAGCTGTTTTTT
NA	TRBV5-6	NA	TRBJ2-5	CASSLRQPQETQYF	TGTGCCAGCAGCTTGAGACAGCCACAAGAGACCCAGTACTTC
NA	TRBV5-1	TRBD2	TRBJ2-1	CASSLYAGGSYNEQFF	TGCGCCAGCAGCTTGTACGCGGGGGGATCCTACAATGAGCAGTTCTTC
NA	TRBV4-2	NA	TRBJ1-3	CASSQGTGGNTIYF	TGTGCCAGCAGCCAGGGGACTGGCGGAAACACCATATATTTT
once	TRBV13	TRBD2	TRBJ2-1	CASSLLIERGGPSGYNEQFF	TGTGCCAGCAGCCTCCTTATCGAGCGGGGGGGCCCTTCGGGCTACAATGAGCAGTTCTTC
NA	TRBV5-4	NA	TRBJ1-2	CASSSDSPAQAHNYGYTF	TGTGCCAGCAGCTCGGACAGCCCAGCTCAGGCCCATAACTATGGCTACACCTTC
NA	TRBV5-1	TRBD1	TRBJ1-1	CASSQGQQHTNTEAFF	TGCGCCAGCAGCCAGGGACAGCAGCATACTAACACTGAAGCTTTCTTT
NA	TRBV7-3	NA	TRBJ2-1	CASSSQGGGVGGNEQFF	TGTGCCAGCAGCTCCCAAGGCGGGGGAGTAGGGGGCAATGAGCAGTTCTTC
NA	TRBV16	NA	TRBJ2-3	CASSQIPTGDTQYF	TGTGCCAGCAGCCAAATCCCGACTGGAGATACGCAGTATTTT
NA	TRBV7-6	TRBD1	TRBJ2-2	CASSLGDRAPGELFF	TGTGCCAGCAGCTTAGGGGACAGGGCACCCGGGGAGCTGTTTTTT
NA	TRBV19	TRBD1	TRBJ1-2	CASSQSSDRVKFYGYTF	TGTGCCAGTAGTCAATCAAGCGACAGGGTTAAGTTTTATGGCTACACCTTC
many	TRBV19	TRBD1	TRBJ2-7	CASSPPGQDSYEQYF	TGTGCCAGTAGTCCTCCGGGACAGGACTCTTACGAGCAGTACTTC
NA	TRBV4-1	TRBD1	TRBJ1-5	CASSQETGVFNQPQHF	TGCGCCAGCAGCCAAGAAACAGGGGTTTTCAATCAGCCCCAGCATTTT
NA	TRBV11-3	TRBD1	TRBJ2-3	CASSLGETGAGTDTQYF	TGTGCCAGCAGCTTAGGAGAAACAGGGGCAGGAACAGATACGCAGTATTTT
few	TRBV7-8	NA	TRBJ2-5	CASSLVAEGARETQYF	TGTGCCAGCAGCTTAGTTGCGGAGGGGGCACGGGAGACCCAGTACTTC
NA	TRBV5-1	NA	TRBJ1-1	CASSLDRDTEAFF	TGCGCCAGCAGCTTGGACAGGGACACTGAAGCTTTCTTT
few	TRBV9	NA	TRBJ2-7	CASSLDGGSYEQYF	TGTGCCAGCAGCTTAGATGGCGGGTCCTACGAGCAGTACTTC
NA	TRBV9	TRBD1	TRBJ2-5	CASSVVGTVGTQYF	TGTGCCAGCAGCGTAGTGGGGACAGTAGGGACCCAGTACTTC
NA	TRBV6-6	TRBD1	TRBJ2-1	CASSWDSGSYNEQFF	TGTGCCAGCAGTTGGGACAGTGGCTCCTACAATGAGCAGTTCTTC
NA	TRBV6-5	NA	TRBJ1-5	CASAREGHQPQHF	TGTGCCAGCGCGCGGGAGGGCCATCAGCCCCAGCATTTT
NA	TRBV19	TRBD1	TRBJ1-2	CASSSGPGTAYGYTF	TGTGCCAGTAGTTCGGGGCCCGGGACAGCCTATGGCTACACCTTC
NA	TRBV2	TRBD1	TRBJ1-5	CASDRGGGQPQHF	TGTGCCAGCGACAGGGGGGGCGGCCAGCCCCAGCATTTT
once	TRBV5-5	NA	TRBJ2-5	CASSKTDRETQYF	TGTGCCAGCAGCAAGACAGATAGAGAGACCCAGTACTTC
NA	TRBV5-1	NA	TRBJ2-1	CASFGTVNNEQFF	TGCGCCAGCTTCGGTACAGTCAACAATGAGCAGTTCTTC